A single sample is the source of the 17 T cell receptor beta chains below, sequenced in a study of CD8+CD57+ T cells in acquired aplastic anemia. Genomic DNA, serving as template, underwent TCR beta VDJ and CDR3 profiling. One entry per CDR3 protein results from TCRdb running MiXCR on the reads. Here the sample spans under 200,000 distinct CDR3 sequences, 64% being singletons. Source material: sorted CD4+, CD8+, or CD8+CD57+ T cells (not recorded which) from PBMCs. The receptors here all came from a human donor with severe aplastic anemia or a healthy control (not recorded which).

The genes are TRBV15 and TRBJ1-5; possible D gene TRBD1, 5 bases. This CDR3 has 17 amino acids. V shed 0 bases and J shed 0 bases, with 12 bases lying between them. The germline V gene has CDR1 LNHNV and CDR2 YYDKDF (reference sequence). In nucleotides, the CDR3 is TGTGCCACCAGCAGAGATCCTACAGGAAATAGCAATCAGCCCCAGCATTTT. Its translation is CATSRDPTGNSNQPQHF.

Regarding this clonotype: A read error may account for a junction end that differs from germline. The V call is TRBV7-9, the J call TRBJ2-7, with D uncertain. This CDR3 has 11 amino acids. The germline gives CDR1 SEHNR, CDR2 FQNEAQ (reference sequence). The CDR3 sequence: CASSLSYEQHF. The DNA for the CDR3 is TGTGCCAGCAGCTTGAGTTACGAGCAGCACTTC.

This clonotype was seen repeatedly, ten times or more. V and J are TRBV11-2 and TRBJ2-7, with 10 bases identical to TRBD1. The germline V gene encodes CDR1 SGHAT and CDR2 FQNNGV. The V segment lost 5 bases and the J segment 1 base; nucleotides outside the gene matches: 8. The CDR3 is 16 amino acids. As DNA, the CDR3 is TGTGCCAGCAGCCTGGAGACAGGGGGCCCATCCTACGAGCAGTACTTC. Translated, it gives CASSLETGGPSYEQYF. Full variable domain (outside the CDR3, taken from reference TRBV11-2 and TRBJ2-7): EAGVAQSPRYKIIEKRQSVAFWCNPISGHATLYWYQQILGQGPKLLIQFQNNGVVDDSQLPKDRFSAERLKGVDSTLKIQPAKLEDSAVYLCASSLETGGPSYEQYFGPGTRLTVT.

The J gene is TRBJ1-6, the V gene TRBV7-9, with 7 bases that match TRBD1. The CDR3 has 16 residues. Germline V gene data show CDR1 as SEHNR and CDR2 as FQNEAQ (reference sequence). Trimming at V came to 5 bases and at J to 9 bases, leaving 13 bases not matched to a gene. Here the CDR3 reads CASSASSGTVGSPLHF. The DNA for the CDR3 is TGTGCCAGCAGCGCCTCCTCCGGGACAGTGGGTTCACCCCTCCACTTT.

The chain employs TRBV7-2 and TRBJ2-7; D is possibly TRBD2 (6 bases). The CDR3 is made up of 15 amino acids. The V gene's germline CDR1 is SGHTA and CDR2 FQGNSA. The germline V and J ends were trimmed by 5 bases and 2 bases, with 16 bases remaining between them. The DNA for the CDR3 is TGTGCCAGCAGCCCCCATGGGACTGACGCCTACGAGCAGTACTTC. Translated: CASSPHGTDAYEQYF.

A note on this clonotype: One base away lies a much larger clone, so this may be a sequencing read error. V usage is TRBV4-1 and J usage is TRBJ2-1; maybe TRBD2 (6 bases). The CDR3 has 14 residues. Germline lookup yields CDR1 MGHRA and CDR2 YSYEKL. CDR3 nucleotides: TGCGCCAGCAGCCAAGAGGTGGGGGGTAATGGGCAGTTCTTC. It specifies CASSQEVGGNGQFF.

The chain has TRBV20-1 and TRBJ2-5; D might be TRBD1 (5 bases). The CDR3 sequence is 13 residues long. Germline CDR1 is DFQATT and CDR2 is SNEGSKA (reference sequence). Trimming took off 0 bases at V and 10 bases at J, with 15 bases between the two ends. The CDR3: CSAREITGPNQYF. The DNA of the CDR3 is TGCAGTGCTAGAGAAATAACAGGTCCGAACCAGTACTTC.

This sequence joins TRBV7-3 and TRBJ2-7; 7 nucleotides align to TRBD2. J gave up 0 bases and V 8 bases, and 4 bases lay outside the gene matches. There are 13 residues in the CDR3. The germline V gene has CDR1 SGHTA and CDR2 FQGTGA. The CDR3, as DNA: TGTGCCAGCGCAGCGGGAAACTCCTACGAGCAGTACTTC. Amino acids: CASAAGNSYEQYF. The entire variable domain, with the rest obtained from reference TRBV7-3 and TRBJ2-7, is as follows: GAGVSQTPSNKVTEKGKYVELRCDPISGHTALYWYRQSLGQGPEFLIYFQGTGAADDSGLPNDRFFAVRPEGSVSTLKIQRTERGDSAVYLCASAAGNSYEQYFGPGTRLTVT.

The V gene is TRBV5-1, the J gene TRBJ2-2; perhaps TRBD1 as D (5 bases). The CDR3 sequence is 13 residues long. From germline, CDR1 is SGHRS and CDR2 YFSETQ. Trimming removed 4 bases at V and 7 bases at J, with 11 bases between. CDR3 DNA sequence: TGCGCCAGCAGCCCTACAGGAGTCGGGGAGCTGTTTTTT. Translated, it gives CASSPTGVGELFF.

The chain carries TRBV20-1 and TRBJ2-5; 7 bases are a match to TRBD2. The CDR3 contains 14 residues. Trimming removed 0 bases from V and 0 bases from J; junction bases left unmatched: 1. Germline CDR1 reads DFQATT; CDR2 reads SNEGSKA (reference sequence). As DNA, the CDR3 is TGCAGTGCTAGAGATGGGACTAACCAAGAGACCCAGTACTTC. Its protein is CSARDGTNQETQYF.

The chain is built from TRBV5-6 and TRBJ1-2, with 7 bases matching TRBD1. The CDR3 has 15 residues. J gave up 3 bases and V 0 bases, and 5 bases lay outside the gene matches. Germline CDR1 SGHDT, CDR2 YYEEEE. This CDR3 is CASSLDGTVHYGYTF. Written as DNA, the CDR3 is TGTGCCAGCAGCTTGGACGGGACAGTCCACTATGGCTACACCTTC.

This clonotype has a handful of counts. J is TRBJ2-1 and V is TRBV7-8, with 7 bases aligning to TRBD2. V lost 1 base, J lost 6 bases, and 9 bases stayed unmatched. This CDR3 has 16 amino acids. Germline V gene data show CDR1 as SGHVS and CDR2 as FQNEAQ. The CDR3 spells CASSLVDGRTANEQFF. In DNA, the CDR3 is TGTGCCAGCAGCTTAGTGGACGGGAGGACTGCCAATGAGCAGTTCTTC.

In the case of this clonotype: A much larger clone differs by one base, so this may be a read error. V usage is TRBV12-5 and J usage is TRBJ2-7; no firm D call. Trimming stripped 4 bases from V and 0 bases from J, with 7 bases between. This CDR3 comprises 13 residues. CDR1 is LGHNT, CDR2 FRNRAP, per germline. This CDR3 is CASGSQVSYEQYF. For the CDR3, the DNA is TGTGCTAGTGGTTCGCAGGTCTCCTACGAGCAGTACTTC.

This chain links TRBV4-1 with TRBJ1-2; D remains ambiguous. V lost 3 bases and J lost 4, with 18 bases in between. Germline-derived CDR1 and CDR2 are MGHRA and YSYEKL. CDR3 length equals 16 residues. Here the CDR3 DNA reads TGCGCCAGCAGCCACGTCGGACGGGCCCGCGGCTATGGCTACACCTTC. Translating gives CASSHVGRARGYGYTF.

The V call is TRBV7-6, the J call TRBJ2-1, with 8 nucleotides matching TRBD2. Losses at the gene ends were 2 bases for V and 10 bases for J; bases not matched to a gene: 4. The CDR3 runs to 13 residues. Germline values: CDR1 SGHVS, CDR2 FNYEAQ. CDR3 sequence reads: CASSLLVAGEQFF. Here the CDR3 DNA reads TGTGCCAGCAGCTTACTAGTAGCGGGGGAGCAGTTCTTC.

This chain links TRBV7-2 with TRBJ2-7, with 8 bases matching TRBD2. In germline, CDR1 is SGHTA, CDR2 FQGNSA. The CDR3 is 15 amino acids. J lost 6 bases, V lost 5 bases, and 12 bases had no gene match. The CDR3 protein is CASSPQPAGASEQYF. The CDR3 DNA is TGTGCCAGCAGCCCCCAGCCAGCGGGGGCCTCCGAGCAGTACTTC.

This clonotype was seen at least ten times. The rearrangement uses TRBV5-5 and TRBJ2-1, with D maybe TRBD2 (5 bases). V dropped 4 bases and J dropped 3 bases, with 11 bases sitting between them. The CDR3 spans 14 residues. Germline-derived CDR1 and CDR2 are SGHKS and YYEKEE (reference sequence). The DNA for the CDR3 is TGTGCCAGCAGCCCGGACTGGCTCTACAATGAGCAGTTCTTC. Protein sequence: CASSPDWLYNEQFF.